These T cell receptor beta chains were read from a single sample in a study of T cell responses to AZD1222 COVID-19 vaccine. Method: immunoSEQ multiplex PCR; TCRdb's copy keeps in-frame clones and lacks some. The sample has about 45,000 clones, about 90% seen once. The source was peripheral blood, collected 28 days after the second AZD1222 dose. These receptors were taken from an adult who received the AZD1222 COVID-19 vaccine. Each CDR3 is given without its conserved first and last residue. A D gene is named only where the DNA matches it firmly.

>14|TRBJ1-5|TRBV23-1|TRBD1
ASNRTGPRRNQPQH
>11|TRBJ2-1|TRBV2|-
ASTGGVSNEQF
>11|TRBJ2-7|TRBV10-3|TRBD2
AITSGGTYEQY
>9|TRBJ2-7|TRBV6-2/TRBV6-3|-
ASSYSGEQY
>13|TRBJ1-1|TRBV5-6|-
ASSLPGIMNTEAF
>12|TRBJ1-6|TRBV21-1|-
ASSRPKGGSPLH
>12|TRBJ1-4|TRBV5-1|TRBD1
ASKGTGGNEKLF
>13|TRBJ1-2|TRBV3-1/TRBV3-2|-
ASSQTDRAIYGYT
>12|TRBJ1-4|TRBV27|-
ASTPGIRGGKLF
>11|TRBJ2-5|TRBV5-1|-
ASSLRVSETQY
>12|TRBJ1-1|TRBV6-1|TRBD1
ASSEDRGNTEAF
>14|TRBJ1-6|TRBV4-1|-
ASSLEGNSYNSPLH